The sequence of this T cell receptor beta chain was determined in a study of vaccination effects on CD4 cells after COVID-19. Overall study results and limits: Late post-vaccination samples showed marked contraction of infection- and vaccine-induced clones. Few convalescent patients, and no early post-infection timepoints, were available to the study.

Clones were sequenced by immunoSEQ multiplex PCR, and TCRdb holds only the in-frame ones, with some missing. Of about 73,000 clones in the sample, roughly 79% are singletons; the top ten hold 2.5% to 3.5%. A word on this clone: Its specificity is not known.

V shed 4 bases and J shed 12 bases, with 13 bases lying between them. CDR3 length: 10 residues. CDR1 is DFQATT and CDR2 is SNEGSKA in the germline V gene (reference sequence). ViraFEST used viral peptide pools to expand antigen-specific CD4+ T cells before sequencing. Isolation of CD4+ T cells took place after 10 days of culture. Vaccinees lacked prior SARS-CoV-2 infection and tested negative for nucleocapsid antibodies. Each culture well received roughly 1.8 million PBMC. These cells were then cultured in IMDM with approximately 10 IU/ml IL-2 and 9.5 to 10 ug/ml peptides. IL-2 medium supplanted half the medium on days 3 and 7.

The specimen comprised CD4+ T cells from PBMCs cultured with HCoV-NL63 spike peptides, sampled before COVID-19 vaccination. The rearrangement links TRBV20-1 to TRBJ2-7; D unresolved. This clonotype was obtained from a human donor who received a COVID-19 vaccine. CDR3 DNA: TGCAGTGCTAAAGAGGTGTTACGGTACGTC. It is translated as CSAKEVLRYV.